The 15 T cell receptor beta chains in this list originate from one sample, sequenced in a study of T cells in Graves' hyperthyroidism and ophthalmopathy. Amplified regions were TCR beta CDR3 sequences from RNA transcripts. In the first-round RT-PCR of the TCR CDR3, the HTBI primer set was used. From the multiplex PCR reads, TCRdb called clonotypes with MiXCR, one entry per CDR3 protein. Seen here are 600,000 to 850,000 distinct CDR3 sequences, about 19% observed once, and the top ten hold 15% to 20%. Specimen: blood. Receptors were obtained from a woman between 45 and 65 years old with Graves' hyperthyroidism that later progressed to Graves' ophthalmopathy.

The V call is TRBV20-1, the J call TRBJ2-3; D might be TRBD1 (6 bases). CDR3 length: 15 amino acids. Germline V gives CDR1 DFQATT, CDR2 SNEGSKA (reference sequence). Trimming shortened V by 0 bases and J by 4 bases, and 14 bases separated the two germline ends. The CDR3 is CSARDLRAGADTQYF. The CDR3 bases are TGCAGTGCTAGAGATCTGAGGGCAGGGGCAGATACGCAGTATTTT.

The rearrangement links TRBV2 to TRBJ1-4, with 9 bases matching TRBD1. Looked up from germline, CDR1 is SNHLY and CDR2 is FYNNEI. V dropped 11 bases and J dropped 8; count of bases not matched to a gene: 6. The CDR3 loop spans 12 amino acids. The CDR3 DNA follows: TGTGCCGAAGGGACAGGGCGGGAAAAACTGTTTTTT. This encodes CAEGTGREKLFF.

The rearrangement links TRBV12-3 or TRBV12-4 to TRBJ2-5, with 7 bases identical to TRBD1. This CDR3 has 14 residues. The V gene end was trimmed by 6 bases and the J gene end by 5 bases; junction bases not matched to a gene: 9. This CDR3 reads CASRPSGGRETQYF. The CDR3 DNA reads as TGTGCCAGCAGGCCCTCAGGGGGTCGCGAGACCCAGTACTTC.

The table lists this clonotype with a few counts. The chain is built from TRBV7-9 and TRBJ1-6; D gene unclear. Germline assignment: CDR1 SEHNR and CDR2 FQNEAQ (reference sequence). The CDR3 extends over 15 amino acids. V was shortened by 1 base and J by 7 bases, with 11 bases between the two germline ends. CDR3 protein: CASSLEGSGNSPLHF. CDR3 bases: TGTGCCAGCAGCTTAGAGGGATCGGGCAATTCACCCCTCCACTTT.

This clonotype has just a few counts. The CDR3 DNA follows: TGTGCCAGCAGTGAATGGGGGGAGAACTACAATGAGCAGTTCTTC. Its protein is CASSEWGENYNEQFF. The chain couples TRBV2 to TRBJ2-1; D perhaps matches TRBD2 (6 bases). From germline, CDR1 is SNHLY and CDR2 FYNNEI. The CDR3 consists of 15 residues. V was cut by 2 bases and J by 3 bases, with 11 bases left in between.

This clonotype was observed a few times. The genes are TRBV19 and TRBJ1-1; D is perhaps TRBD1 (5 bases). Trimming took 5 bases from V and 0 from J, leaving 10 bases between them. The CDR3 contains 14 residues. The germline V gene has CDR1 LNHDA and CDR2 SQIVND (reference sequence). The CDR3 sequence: CASSDGRVNTEAFF. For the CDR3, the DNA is TGTGCCAGTAGTGATGGCAGGGTGAACACTGAAGCTTTCTTT.

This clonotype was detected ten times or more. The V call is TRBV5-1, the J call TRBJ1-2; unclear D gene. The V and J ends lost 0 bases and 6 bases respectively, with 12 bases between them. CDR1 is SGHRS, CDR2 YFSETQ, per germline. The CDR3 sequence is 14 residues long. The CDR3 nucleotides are TGCGCCAGCAGCTTGGCGACGGGAGGCGATGGCTACACCTTC. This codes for CASSLATGGDGYTF. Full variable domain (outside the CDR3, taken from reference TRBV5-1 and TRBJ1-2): KAGVTQTPRYLIKTRGQQVTLSCSPISGHRSVSWYQQTPGQGLQFLFEYFSETQRNKGNFPGRFSGRQFSNSRSEMNVSTLELGDSALYLCASSLATGGDGYTFGSGTRLTVV.

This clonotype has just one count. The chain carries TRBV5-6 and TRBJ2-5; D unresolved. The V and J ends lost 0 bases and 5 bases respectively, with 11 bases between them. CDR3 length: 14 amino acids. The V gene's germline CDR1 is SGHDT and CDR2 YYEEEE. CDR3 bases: TGTGCCAGCAGCTTGGCCGTGGTGACGGAGACCCAGTACTTC. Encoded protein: CASSLAVVTETQYF.

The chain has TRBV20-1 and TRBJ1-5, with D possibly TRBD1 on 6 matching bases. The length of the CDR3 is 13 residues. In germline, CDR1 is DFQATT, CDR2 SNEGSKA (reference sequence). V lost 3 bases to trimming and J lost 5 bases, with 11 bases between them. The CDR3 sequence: CSASPGVHQPQHF. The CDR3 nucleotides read TGCAGTGCTAGCCCAGGGGTCCATCAGCCCCAGCATTTT.

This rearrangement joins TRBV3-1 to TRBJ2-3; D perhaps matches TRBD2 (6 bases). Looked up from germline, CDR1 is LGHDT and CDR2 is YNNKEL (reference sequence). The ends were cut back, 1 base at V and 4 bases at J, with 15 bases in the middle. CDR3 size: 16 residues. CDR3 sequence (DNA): TGTGCCAGCAGCCAAGGAACCGGGACGGGGGCAGATACGCAGTATTTT. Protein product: CASSQGTGTGADTQYF.

The CDR3 DNA is TGTGCCAGCAGCCCGCAGATTATGAACACTGAAGCTTTCTTT. It encodes CASSPQIMNTEAFF. V usage is TRBV7-9 and J usage is TRBJ1-1; D remains unclear. Germline V gives CDR1 SEHNR, CDR2 FQNEAQ (reference sequence). The V end was cut by 5 bases, the J end by 0 bases, with 10 bases between. The CDR3 covers 14 residues.

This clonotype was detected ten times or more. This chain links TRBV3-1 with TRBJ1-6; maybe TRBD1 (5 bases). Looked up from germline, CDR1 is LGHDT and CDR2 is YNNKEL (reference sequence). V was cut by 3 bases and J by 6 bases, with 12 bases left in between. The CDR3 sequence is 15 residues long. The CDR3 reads CASSQGRQTNSPLHF. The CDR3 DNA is TGTGCCAGCAGCCAGGGTCGACAGACTAATTCACCCCTCCACTTT.

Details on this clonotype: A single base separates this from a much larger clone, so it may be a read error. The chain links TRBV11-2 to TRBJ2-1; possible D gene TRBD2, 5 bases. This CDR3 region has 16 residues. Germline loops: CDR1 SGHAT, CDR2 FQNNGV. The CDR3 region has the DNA TGTGCCAGCAGCTTAGATCGGGGTCCTGCCTACAATGAGCGGTTCTTC. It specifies CASSLDRGPAYNERFF.

The CDR3 sequence is CASSLRRENTEAFF. In nucleotides, the CDR3 is TGTGCCAGCAGTTTAAGACGGGAGAACACTGAAGCTTTCTTT. This sequence joins TRBV27 and TRBJ1-1; no clear D gene. This CDR3 is built from 14 residues. Germline CDR1 MNHEY, CDR2 SMNVEV (reference sequence). V was shortened by 2 bases and J by 1 base, with 8 bases between the two germline ends.

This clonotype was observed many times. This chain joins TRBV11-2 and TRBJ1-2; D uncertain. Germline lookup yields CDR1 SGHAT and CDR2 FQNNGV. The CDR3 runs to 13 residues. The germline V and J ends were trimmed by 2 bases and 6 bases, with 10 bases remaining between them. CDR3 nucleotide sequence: TGTGCCAGCAGCTTACCGCTAGCCCATGGCTACACCTTC. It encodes CASSLPLAHGYTF.